A selection of T cell receptor beta chains follows, all from one sample in a study of T cells after posttransplantation cyclophosphamide. This table comes from immunoSEQ multiplex PCR, and its TCRdb copy is limited to in-frame clones, with some not included. The data hold about 21,000 clones, with 86% observed a single time. Sequencing used PBMCs, obtained around 53 weeks after allogeneic stem cell transplant with calcineurin inhibitor and methotrexate. Receptors originate from a female patient aged 30 to 45 who received an allogeneic stem cell transplant from an unrelated donor, was CMV-positive, and had acute and chronic GVHD. Certain T cells may be donor cells from the graft. Each CDR3 is given with its conserved first and last residue. The order of the fields is J gene, D gene, V gene, clone size, CDR3 DNA, CDR3 protein. The D gene is left open where the match is weak. Only part of the rows carry a size: once, few, many, or a class if the clone is expanded.

TRBJ2-7	TRBD1	TRBV7-2	NA	TGTGCCAGCAGCTTATGGACAGGGGGAGGCGAGCAGTACTTC	CASSLWTGGGEQYF
TRBJ2-2	NA	TRBV18	once	TGTGCCAGCTCGCCCGGGAGTGGCGTCTTGGTTTCCGGGGAGCTGTTTTTT	CASSPGSGVLVSGELFF
TRBJ2-1	TRBD2	TRBV2	NA	TGTGCCAGCAGTCAAAGCGGGAGGGATGAGCAGTTCTTC	CASSQSGRDEQFF
TRBJ2-5	NA	TRBV2	few	TGTGCCACCAAACGACTAGGGACCCAGTACTTC	CATKRLGTQYF
TRBJ2-3	TRBD2	TRBV7-8	NA	TGTGCCAGCAGCCGGGAGGTGGTAGCGGGGGGGTTGACAGATACGCAGTATTTT	CASSREVVAGGLTDTQYF
TRBJ1-2	NA	TRBV19	once	TGTGCCAGTAACTCGAACCCAAAGTTCGGCTATGGCTACACCTTC	CASNSNPKFGYGYTF
TRBJ1-3	NA	TRBV7-2	NA	TGTGCCAGCAGCCCCCAACCCTTACAGGGTAACACCATATATTTT	CASSPQPLQGNTIYF
TRBJ1-5	NA	TRBV2	NA	TGTGCCAGCAGTGAACAGCGCGCGGCTCAGCCCCAGCATTTT	CASSEQRAAQPQHF
TRBJ2-7	NA	TRBV5-1	NA	TGCGCCAGCAGCTTGGTGTCGGGATCAGCCTACGAGCAGTACTTC	CASSLVSGSAYEQYF
TRBJ1-5	NA	TRBV25-1	NA	TGTGCCAGCAGTGACGACCGGGAGCAGCCCCAGCATTTT	CASSDDREQPQHF
TRBJ2-7	TRBD1	TRBV27	NA	TGTGCCAGCAGACCCAGACAGGGTCGGGGATACGAGCAGTACTTC	CASRPRQGRGYEQYF
TRBJ2-7	TRBD2	TRBV4-1	NA	TGCGCCAGCAGCCAAGACCCCCAGCTAGCGGGAGAACGAGAGCAGTACTTC	CASSQDPQLAGEREQYF
TRBJ2-5	TRBD2	TRBV9	NA	TGTGCCAGCAGCGGGTTCGGGGGGGCCGGGGAGACCCAGTACTTC	CASSGFGGAGETQYF
TRBJ1-4	NA	TRBV9	NA	TGTGCCAGCAGCGTAGACTCCCTGGGGACACTGGGTGAAAAACTGTTTTTT	CASSVDSLGTLGEKLFF
TRBJ2-5	NA	TRBV9	NA	TGTGCCAGCAGCCCTAACAGCGGTGTCTTATTCACCCAGTACTTC	CASSPNSGVLFTQYF
TRBJ2-1	TRBD2	TRBV5-4	NA	TGTGCCAGCAGCTTCCGTTGGGGAGGGTCGAGTGAGCAGTTCTTC	CASSFRWGGSSEQFF
TRBJ1-6	NA	TRBV5-1	NA	TGCGCCAGCAGCTTCGGACAGACCAATTCACCCCTCCACTTT	CASSFGQTNSPLHF
TRBJ2-1	NA	TRBV19	NA	TGTGCCAGTAATATCAGATCGTCCCACAATGAGCAGTTCTTC	CASNIRSSHNEQFF
TRBJ1-5	TRBD1	TRBV28	NA	TGTGCCAGCAGTTTAACCGGGACAGAATATAGCAATCAGCCCCAGCATTTT	CASSLTGTEYSNQPQHF
TRBJ1-1	NA	TRBV5-1	NA	TGCGCCAGCAGCCCCTCAGTGGGCCCTGAAGCTTTCTTT	CASSPSVGPEAFF
TRBJ2-5	TRBD2	TRBV10-3	NA	TGTGCCATCAGTGAGGCGGGGGGGTTGGACACCCAGTACTTC	CAISEAGGLDTQYF
TRBJ2-3	TRBD2	TRBV2	few	TGTGCCAGTGACGCTAGCGGGAGGGCCTACACAGATACGCAGTATTTT	CASDASGRAYTDTQYF
TRBJ1-6	NA	TRBV6-6	NA	TGTGCCAGCACCCAAACGGGGTCACCCCTCCACTTT	CASTQTGSPLHF
TRBJ2-5	NA	TRBV28	NA	TGTGCCAGCAGCCCGGGACTGAGACAAGAGACCCAGTACTTC	CASSPGLRQETQYF
TRBJ1-4	NA	TRBV30	NA	TGTGCCTGGAGCGAAAGAGATGAAAAACTGTTTTTT	CAWSERDEKLFF
TRBJ1-1	NA	TRBV28	NA	TGTGCCAGCAGTTTACTGGCGAACACTGAAGCTTTCTTT	CASSLLANTEAFF
TRBJ1-6	NA	TRBV20-1	NA	TGCAGTGCTAGGGGGGGTTCACCCCTCCACTTT	CSARGGSPLHF
TRBJ2-6	NA	TRBV30	NA	TGTGCCTGGAGTGTAGGGGCGAACGTCCTGACTTTC	CAWSVGANVLTF
TRBJ1-3	NA	TRBV7-2	NA	TGTGCCAGCAGCTACCGGGGTAGCTCTGGAAACACCATATATTTT	CASSYRGSSGNTIYF
TRBJ2-5	TRBD1	TRBV11-3	NA	TGTGCCAGCAGCATGGACAGGGGAAGTCAAGAGACCCAGTACTTC	CASSMDRGSQETQYF
TRBJ1-4	NA	TRBV20-1	NA	TGCAGTGCGCCCGGGGAAAAACTGTTTTTT	CSAPGEKLFF
TRBJ1-2	NA	TRBV6-6	NA	TGTGCCAGTGATACGCAGGGTCTTGGCTACACCTTC	CASDTQGLGYTF
TRBJ2-2	NA	TRBV12-2	NA	TGTGCAAGTCGCCTGGTAGGCTACGGGGTCGAGGAGCTGTTTTTT	CASRLVGYGVEELFF
TRBJ2-7	NA	TRBV9	once	TGTGCCAGCAGCGTAGTTGGGGGCGACGAGCAGTACTTC	CASSVVGGDEQYF
TRBJ1-1	NA	TRBV7-9	NA	TGTGCCAGCAGCTTAATCGTGAACACTGAAGCTTTCTTT	CASSLIVNTEAFF
TRBJ2-7	NA	TRBV7-9	NA	TGTGCCAGCAGATCTCGGGACTCCTACGAGCAGTACTTC	CASRSRDSYEQYF